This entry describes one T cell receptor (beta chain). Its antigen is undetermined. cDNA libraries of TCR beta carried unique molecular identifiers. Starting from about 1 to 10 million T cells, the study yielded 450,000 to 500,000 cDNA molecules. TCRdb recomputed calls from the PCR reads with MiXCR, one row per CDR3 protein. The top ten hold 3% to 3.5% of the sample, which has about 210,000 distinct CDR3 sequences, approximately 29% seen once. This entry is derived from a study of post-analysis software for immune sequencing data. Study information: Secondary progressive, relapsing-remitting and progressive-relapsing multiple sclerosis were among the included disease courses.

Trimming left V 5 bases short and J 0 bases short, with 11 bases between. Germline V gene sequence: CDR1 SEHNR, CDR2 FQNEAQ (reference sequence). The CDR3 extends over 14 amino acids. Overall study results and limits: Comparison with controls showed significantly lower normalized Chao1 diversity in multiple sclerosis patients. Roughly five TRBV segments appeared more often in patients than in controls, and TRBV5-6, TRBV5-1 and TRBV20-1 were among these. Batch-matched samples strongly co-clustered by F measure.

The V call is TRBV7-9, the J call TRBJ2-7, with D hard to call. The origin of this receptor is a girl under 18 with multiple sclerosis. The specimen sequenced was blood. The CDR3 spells CASSRTADSYEQYF. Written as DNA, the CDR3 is TGTGCCAGCAGCCGGACGGCGGACTCCTACGAGCAGTACTTC.